Described below is a single T cell receptor beta chain sequence and its context. The target of this receptor is not known. The input lacks base qualities; no much larger clone sits a single base away. This specimen belongs to a study of cytotoxic CD8 clonotypes in ibrutinib-treated CLL (dated by TCRdb to the early 2020s). Study-level background: The cohort included around 15 treatment-naive and about a dozen relapsed/refractory patients; roughly 17 were IGHV unmutated. Partial responses were observed in roughly 24 patients and complete responses in 2; after a median follow-up of 68 months, remission was maintained in 14 patients and progression was observed in approximately twelve. Response samples were taken after a median of roughly 12 months on treatment, ranging from roughly 6 to 36 months. On average, each sample had roughly 230,000 productive templates and under 95,000 productive rearrangements. Of the approximately 86 participants in the trial, roughly 25 had longitudinal samples available. Cryopreserved peripheral blood mononuclear cells were collected before treatment, at response, and at either disease progression or sustained remission.

Roughly 2 micrograms of genomic DNA were extracted from cryopreserved PBMCs for TCR beta library preparation. Longitudinal blood samples from CLL patients on ibrutinib monotherapy underwent high-throughput TCR beta sequencing. The patients took part in an open-label, single-center phase 2 trial of ibrutinib monotherapy. CDR1 and CDR2 are drawn from the germline V gene (reference sequence): SEHNR, FQNEAQ. The CDR3 holds 13 amino acids from the cysteine to the phenylalanine. Left in the record is the CDR3 DNA by itself, 39 bases read in frame from the first base. V is cut back by 1 base and J by 15 bases, with 4 bases in the junction unmatched. Summary of the overall study and its limitations: Public clonotypes were rare and either shrank or stayed stable during treatment, and the rise in clonality at ibrutinib response reflected expansion of private clonotypes. An increase in clonality was observed at ibrutinib response, with clonality remaining stable during sustained remission and falling back toward baseline at progression. Baseline clonality was found to be higher than that of age-matched healthy donors and was strongly correlated with circulating CD8+ T-cell counts. Sampling times were not matched between sustained-remission and progressing patients, and lymph node repertoires were not studied.

A MiSeq instrument was used for deep resolution sequencing, which targeted depths ranging from 1 in 1 million up to 1 in 200,000 T cells, with coverage averaging 10x for each clonotype. TCR beta libraries were generated with the immunoSEQ hsTCRB Kit. The study's processing was this. The data were analyzed with ImmunoSEQ Analyzer and ImmunoSEQ Data Assistant, and V, D and J gene assignments followed IMGT definitions. Clonality, which ranges from 0 to 1, was calculated by subtracting the normalized Shannon entropy of productive rearrangement frequencies from one. Only overrepresented clonotypes making up at least 0.05% of each patient's repertoire were included in the public clonotype analysis. Thirteen age-matched healthy donor repertoires from immuneACCESS served as clonality controls. This is the immuneACCESS table as TCRdb keeps it, with only in-frame sequences that have V and J called. A part of the clones is gone; compared with another copy, unresolved V genes explain less than half, and the rest is unexplained. That table gives V, J and clone size, and the DNA gave D and trimming. In all, the sample holds 30,000 or so clones, and approximately 54% of those were seen once. Clones ranked in the top ten supply about 5% of the sample.

This sample comprised PBMCs, obtained before ibrutinib treatment. The sequence derives from a human donor with chronic lymphocytic leukemia. This chain is built from TRBV7-9 and TRBJ2-1; 12 of the junction bases match TRBD2. The CDR3 amino acid sequence is: CASSLGATSGRFF. Here is the DNA: TGTGCCAGCAGCTTAGGAGCGACTAGCGGGAGGTTCTTC.